These T cell receptor beta chains were read from a single sample in a study of cytomegalovirus exposure and HLA in healthy donors. The assay was immunoSEQ multiplex PCR, and TCRdb's table has in-frame clones only and misses some. The table has approximately 170,000 clones, 85% seen once. The source material was PBMCs. These receptors originate from a man in his late teens or twenties in good health and CMV-seropositive. Both conserved end residues are part of each CDR3. D genes are given only for firm matches. The listing skips clone size in some rows; elsewhere it reads once, few, many or a size class.

j_gene: TRBJ1-2
d_gene: NA
abundance: NA
v_gene: TRBV30
CDR3aa: CAWSVRGFDGYTF
CDR3nt: TGTGCCTGGAGTGTAAGGGGTTTCGATGGCTACACCTTC

j_gene: TRBJ1-4
d_gene: NA
abundance: NA
v_gene: TRBV19
CDR3aa: CASAPGFSEKLFF
CDR3nt: TGTGCCAGTGCCCCCGGGTTCTCTGAAAAACTGTTTTTT

j_gene: TRBJ1-4
d_gene: NA
abundance: NA
v_gene: TRBV6-1
CDR3aa: CASSELRTAPLFF
CDR3nt: TGTGCCAGCAGTGAATTAAGGACAGCCCCGCTGTTTTTT

j_gene: TRBJ2-1
d_gene: TRBD2
abundance: NA
v_gene: TRBV6-5
CDR3aa: CASSLLAGGRNEQFF
CDR3nt: TGTGCCAGCAGTCTTCTAGCGGGAGGCCGCAATGAGCAGTTCTTC

j_gene: TRBJ1-5
d_gene: TRBD1
abundance: NA
v_gene: TRBV2
CDR3aa: CASSAGTGGGQPQHF
CDR3nt: TGTGCCAGCAGCGCCGGGACAGGGGGCGGTCAGCCCCAGCATTTT

j_gene: TRBJ2-2
d_gene: NA
abundance: NA
v_gene: TRBV7-2
CDR3aa: CASSTPTRASTGELFF
CDR3nt: TGTGCCAGCAGCACACCGACTAGGGCGAGCACCGGGGAGCTGTTTTTT

j_gene: TRBJ2-7
d_gene: TRBD2
abundance: NA
v_gene: TRBV28
CDR3aa: CASRGGRGYEQYF
CDR3nt: TGTGCCAGCAGGGGGGGGAGGGGCTACGAGCAGTACTTC

j_gene: TRBJ1-5
d_gene: NA
abundance: once
v_gene: TRBV19
CDR3aa: CASSLNTGRNQPQHF
CDR3nt: TGTGCCAGTAGCCTTAATACAGGGCGGAATCAGCCCCAGCATTTT

j_gene: TRBJ2-5
d_gene: NA
abundance: NA
v_gene: TRBV14
CDR3aa: CASSRQTKETQYF
CDR3nt: TGTGCCAGCAGCCGACAAACAAAAGAGACCCAGTACTTC

j_gene: TRBJ2-7
d_gene: NA
abundance: NA
v_gene: TRBV28
CDR3aa: CASSLMQGRGYEQYF
CDR3nt: TGTGCCAGCAGTTTAATGCAGGGGAGAGGCTACGAGCAGTACTTC

j_gene: TRBJ2-2
d_gene: TRBD1
abundance: NA
v_gene: TRBV5-4
CDR3aa: CASWDRPNTGELFF
CDR3nt: TGTGCCAGCTGGGACAGGCCGAACACCGGGGAGCTGTTTTTT

j_gene: TRBJ1-4
d_gene: NA
abundance: NA
v_gene: TRBV6-1
CDR3aa: CASSEGAGLATNEKLFF
CDR3nt: TGTGCCAGCAGTGAAGGAGCAGGGTTAGCAACTAATGAAAAACTGTTTTTT

j_gene: TRBJ1-1
d_gene: NA
abundance: NA
v_gene: TRBV4-1
CDR3aa: CASSQRGNTEAFF
CDR3nt: TGCGCCAGCAGCCAAAGGGGGAACACTGAAGCTTTCTTT

j_gene: TRBJ2-7
d_gene: TRBD1
abundance: NA
v_gene: TRBV7-8
CDR3aa: CASSIGQGLGYEQYF
CDR3nt: TGTGCCAGCAGCATCGGACAGGGTCTGGGGTACGAGCAGTACTTC

j_gene: TRBJ1-5
d_gene: TRBD1
abundance: once
v_gene: TRBV5-1
CDR3aa: CASSLGPQGGSNQPQHF
CDR3nt: TGCGCCAGCAGCTTGGGTCCGCAAGGGGGCAGCAATCAGCCCCAGCATTTT

j_gene: TRBJ2-2
d_gene: NA
abundance: NA
v_gene: TRBV9
CDR3aa: CASSAPGTGELFF
CDR3nt: TGTGCCAGCAGCGCCCCGGGCACCGGGGAGCTGTTTTTT

j_gene: TRBJ2-7
d_gene: NA
abundance: NA
v_gene: TRBV4-1
CDR3aa: CASSPLGRGEHEQYF
CDR3nt: TGCGCCAGCAGCCCCCTGGGCAGGGGAGAACACGAGCAGTACTTC

j_gene: TRBJ2-2
d_gene: TRBD1
abundance: NA
v_gene: TRBV5-1
CDR3aa: CASSSKDRVDNTGELFF
CDR3nt: TGCGCCAGCAGCTCCAAAGACAGGGTCGATAACACCGGGGAGCTGTTTTTT

j_gene: TRBJ2-1
d_gene: TRBD2
abundance: NA
v_gene: TRBV2
CDR3aa: CASTQRGTSGLNEQFF
CDR3nt: TGTGCCAGCACACAGCGGGGGACTAGCGGGCTCAATGAGCAGTTCTTC